Listed here are 7 T cell receptor beta chains from one sample, sequenced in a study of blood T cell repertoires in COVID-19. Assay used: immunoSEQ multiplex PCR; TCRdb lists only in-frame clones, some missing. This sample has some 400,000 clones; 87% occur once, and the top ten carry 2% to 2.5%. The sample comprised peripheral blood. These receptors were obtained from a woman aged 55-70 years with COVID-19, enrolled during active disease.

The chain carries TRBV27 and TRBJ2-7; TRBD2 matches 10 bases. The J segment lost 6 bases and the V segment lost 2 bases, leaving 10 bases of the junction unmatched. Germline V gene data show CDR1 as MNHEY and CDR2 as SMNVEV (reference sequence). This CDR3 contains 16 residues. The CDR3 sequence is CASSLGLAGGPAEQYF. The CDR3 region has the DNA TGTGCCAGCAGTTTAGGCTTAGCGGGGGGCCCAGCCGAGCAGTACTTC.

This chain links TRBV7-8 with TRBJ2-1, with 10 bases matching TRBD2. The CDR3 is made up of 18 amino acids. Germline lookup yields CDR1 SGHVS and CDR2 FQNEAQ. The V gene end was trimmed by 5 bases and the J gene end by 4 bases; junction bases not matched to a gene: 14. CDR3 amino acids: CASSPRGAGTSDYNEQFF. The DNA of the CDR3 is TGTGCCAGCAGCCCCCGTGGGGCCGGGACTAGCGATTACAATGAGCAGTTCTTC. Full variable domain (rest looked up from reference TRBV7-8 and TRBJ2-1): GAGVSQSPRYKVAKRGQDVALRCDPISGHVSLFWYQQALGQGPEFLTYFQNEAQLDKSGLPSDRFFAERPEGSVSTLKIQRTQQEDSAVYLCASSPRGAGTSDYNEQFFGPGTRLTVL.

The rearrangement uses TRBV11-1 and TRBJ2-2; the match to TRBD1 covers 11 bases. The CDR3 totals 16 residues. V was pared by 5 bases and J by 7 bases, with 9 bases of the junction left unmatched. Germline lookup yields CDR1 SGHAT and CDR2 FQDESV (reference sequence). CDR3 sequence: CASSRRTGGSGGELFF. The CDR3 DNA follows: TGTGCCAGCAGCCGGCGGACAGGGGGCAGTGGCGGGGAGCTGTTTTTT.

The gene calls are TRBV4-2 and TRBJ1-2; maybe TRBD1 (5 bases). Germline V CDR1 and CDR2: LGHNA, YNFKEQ. The V end was cut by 0 bases, the J end by 4 bases, with 12 bases between. This CDR3 comprises 15 residues. In DNA form, the CDR3 reads TGTGCCAGCAGCCAAGATCGACAGAAGACCTATGGCTACACCTTC. It encodes CASSQDRQKTYGYTF.

V and J are TRBV6-6 and TRBJ1-1; TRBD1 aligns across 7 bases. Germline CDR1 and CDR2: MNHNY and SVGAGI (reference sequence). V lost 2 bases to trimming and J lost 1 base; unmatched junction nucleotides: 4. The CDR3 is 15 residues long. CDR3 sequence reads: CASSYPGQSNTEAFF. In DNA, the CDR3 is TGTGCCAGCAGTTACCCGGGACAGTCGAACACTGAAGCTTTCTTT.

The V call is TRBV4-1, the J call TRBJ2-6; possibly TRBD2 for D (5 bases). The V gene's germline CDR1 is MGHRA and CDR2 YSYEKL. The CDR3 is 18 residues long. V lost 0 bases and J 0 bases, leaving 12 bases between the germline ends. The CDR3 nucleotides are TGCGCCAGCAGCCAAGACCGAACGGGGTTCTCTGGGGCCAACGTCCTGACTTTC. Translating it yields CASSQDRTGFSGANVLTF.

The genes are TRBV7-3 and TRBJ2-5; TRBD1 is a possible D gene (6 bases). V shed 5 bases and J shed 5 bases, with 18 bases lying between them. CDR3 length: 15 residues. Looked up from germline, CDR1 is SGHTA and CDR2 is FQGTGA. CDR3: CASSRDNARGETQYF. CDR3 DNA sequence: TGTGCCAGCAGCCGGGACAATGCACGAGGGGAGACCCAGTACTTC.